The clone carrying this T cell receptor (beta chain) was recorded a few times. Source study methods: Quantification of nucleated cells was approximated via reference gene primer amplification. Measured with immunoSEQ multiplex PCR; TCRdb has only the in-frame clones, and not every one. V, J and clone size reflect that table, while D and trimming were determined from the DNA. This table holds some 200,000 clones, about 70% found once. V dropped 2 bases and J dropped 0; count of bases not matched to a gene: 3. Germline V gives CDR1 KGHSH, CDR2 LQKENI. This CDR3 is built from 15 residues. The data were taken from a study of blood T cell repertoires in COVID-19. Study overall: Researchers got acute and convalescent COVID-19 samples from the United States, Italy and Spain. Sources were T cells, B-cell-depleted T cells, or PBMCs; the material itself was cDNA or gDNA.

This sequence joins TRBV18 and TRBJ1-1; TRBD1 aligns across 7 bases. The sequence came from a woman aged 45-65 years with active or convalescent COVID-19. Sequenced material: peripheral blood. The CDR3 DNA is TGTGCCAGCTCACCAATGACAGGGATGAACACTGAAGCTTTCTTT. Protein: CASSPMTGMNTEAFF. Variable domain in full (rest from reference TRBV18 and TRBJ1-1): NAGVMQNPRHLVRRRGQEARLRCSPMKGHSHVYWYRQLPEEGLKFMVYLQKENIIDESGMPKERFSAEFPKEGPSILRIQQVVRGDSAAYFCASSPMTGMNTEAFFGQGTRLTVV.